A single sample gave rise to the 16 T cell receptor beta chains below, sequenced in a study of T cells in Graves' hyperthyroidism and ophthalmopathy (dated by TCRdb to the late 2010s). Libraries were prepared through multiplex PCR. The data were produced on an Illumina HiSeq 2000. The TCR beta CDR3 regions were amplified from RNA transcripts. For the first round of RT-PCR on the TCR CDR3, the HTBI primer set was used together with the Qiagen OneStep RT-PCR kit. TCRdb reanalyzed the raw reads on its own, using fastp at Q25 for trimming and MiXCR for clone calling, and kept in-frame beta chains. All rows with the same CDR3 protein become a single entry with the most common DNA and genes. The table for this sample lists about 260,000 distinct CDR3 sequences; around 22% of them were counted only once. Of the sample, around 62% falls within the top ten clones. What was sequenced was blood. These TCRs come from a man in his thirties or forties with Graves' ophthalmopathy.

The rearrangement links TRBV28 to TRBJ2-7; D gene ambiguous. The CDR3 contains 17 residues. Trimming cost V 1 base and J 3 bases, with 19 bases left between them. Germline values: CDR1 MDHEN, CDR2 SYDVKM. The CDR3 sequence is CASSLSSPPSYDYEQYF. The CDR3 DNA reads TGTGCCAGCAGTTTATCCTCCCCGCCATCATACGACTACGAGCAGTACTTC. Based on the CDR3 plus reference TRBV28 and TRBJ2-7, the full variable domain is DVKVTQSSRYLVKRTGEKVFLECVQDMDHENMFWYRQDPGLGLRLIYFSYDVKMKEKGDIPEGYSVSREKKERFSLILESASTNQTSMYLCASSLSSPPSYDYEQYFGPGTRLTVT.

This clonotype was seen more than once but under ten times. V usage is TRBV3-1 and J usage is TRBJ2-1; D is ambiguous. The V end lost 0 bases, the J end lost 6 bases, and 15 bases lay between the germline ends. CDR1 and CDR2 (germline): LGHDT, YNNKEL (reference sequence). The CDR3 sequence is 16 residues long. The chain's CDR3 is CASSQDRIAVANEQFF. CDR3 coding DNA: TGTGCCAGCAGCCAAGATCGGATAGCCGTGGCCAATGAGCAGTTCTTC.

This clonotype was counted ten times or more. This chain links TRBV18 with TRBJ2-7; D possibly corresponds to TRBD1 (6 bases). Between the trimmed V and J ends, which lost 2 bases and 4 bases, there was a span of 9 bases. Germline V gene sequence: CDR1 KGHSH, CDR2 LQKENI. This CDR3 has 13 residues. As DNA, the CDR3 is TGTGCCAGCTCACCAGGACAGCGTTACGAGCAGTACTTC. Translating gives CASSPGQRYEQYF.

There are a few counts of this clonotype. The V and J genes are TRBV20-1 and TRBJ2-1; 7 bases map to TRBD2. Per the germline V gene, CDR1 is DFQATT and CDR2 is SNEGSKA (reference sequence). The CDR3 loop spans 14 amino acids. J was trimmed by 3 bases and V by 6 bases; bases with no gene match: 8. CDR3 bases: TGCAGTGCGGCTGCCCGGACTAGCTACAATGAGCAGTTCTTC. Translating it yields CSAAARTSYNEQFF.

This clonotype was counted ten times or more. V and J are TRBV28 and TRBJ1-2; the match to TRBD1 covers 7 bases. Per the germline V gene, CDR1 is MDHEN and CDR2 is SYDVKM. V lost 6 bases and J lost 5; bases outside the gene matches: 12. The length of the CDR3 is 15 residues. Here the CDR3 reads CASSHTGAAIYGYTF. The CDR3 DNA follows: TGTGCCAGCAGCCACACAGGGGCCGCAATTTATGGCTACACCTTC.

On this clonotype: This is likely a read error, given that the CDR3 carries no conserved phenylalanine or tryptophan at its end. DNA for the CDR3: TGTGCCAGCAGTCTACCGTATCAGCCCCAGCATTCT. This sequence encodes CASSLPYQPQHS. The chain employs TRBV12-3 or TRBV12-4 and TRBJ1-5, with D hard to call. Trimming shortened V by 5 bases and J by 5 bases, and 7 bases separated the two germline ends. CDR3 size: 12 residues.

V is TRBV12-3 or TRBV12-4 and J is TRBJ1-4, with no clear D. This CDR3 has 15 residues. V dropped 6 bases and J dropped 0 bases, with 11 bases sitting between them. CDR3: CASSPMSATNEKLFF. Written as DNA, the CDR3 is TGTGCCAGCAGCCCAATGTCGGCAACTAATGAAAAACTGTTTTTT.

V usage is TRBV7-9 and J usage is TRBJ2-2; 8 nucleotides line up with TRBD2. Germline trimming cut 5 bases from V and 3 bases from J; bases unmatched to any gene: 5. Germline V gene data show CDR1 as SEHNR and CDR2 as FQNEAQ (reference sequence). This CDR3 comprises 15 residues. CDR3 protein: CASSQSGSYTGELFF. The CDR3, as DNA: TGTGCCAGCAGCCAAAGCGGGAGTTACACCGGGGAGCTGTTTTTT. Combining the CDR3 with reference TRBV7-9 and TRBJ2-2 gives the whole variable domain DTGVSQNPRHKITKRGQNVTFRCDPISEHNRLYWYRQTLGQGPEFLTYFQNEAQLEKSRLLSDRFSAERPKGSFSTLEIQRTEQGDSAMYLCASSQSGSYTGELFFGEGSRLTVL.

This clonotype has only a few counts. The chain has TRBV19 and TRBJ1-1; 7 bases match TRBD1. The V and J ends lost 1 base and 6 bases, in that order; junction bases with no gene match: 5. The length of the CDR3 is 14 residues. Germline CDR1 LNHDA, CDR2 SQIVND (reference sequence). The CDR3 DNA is TGTGCCAGTAGTATAGGAGGAGGGGGCCCTGAAGCTTTCTTT. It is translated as CASSIGGGGPEAFF. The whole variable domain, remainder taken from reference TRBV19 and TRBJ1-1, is DGGITQSPKYLFRKEGQNVTLSCEQNLNHDAMYWYRQDPGQGLRLIYYSQIVNDFQKGDIAEGYSVSREKKESFPLTVTSAQKNPTAFYLCASSIGGGGPEAFFGQGTRLTVV.

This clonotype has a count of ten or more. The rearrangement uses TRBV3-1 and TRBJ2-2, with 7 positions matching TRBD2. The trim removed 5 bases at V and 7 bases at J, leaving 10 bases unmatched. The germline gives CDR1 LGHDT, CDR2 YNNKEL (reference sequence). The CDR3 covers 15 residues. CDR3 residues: CASSERLAVVGELFF. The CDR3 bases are TGTGCCAGCAGCGAGCGCCTAGCGGTGGTCGGGGAGCTGTTTTTT. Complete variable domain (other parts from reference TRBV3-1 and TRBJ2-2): DTAVSQTPKYLVTQMGNDKSIKCEQNLGHDTMYWYKQDSKKFLKIMFSYNNKELIINETVPNRFSPKSPDKAHLNLHINSLELGDSAVYFCASSERLAVVGELFFGEGSRLTVL.

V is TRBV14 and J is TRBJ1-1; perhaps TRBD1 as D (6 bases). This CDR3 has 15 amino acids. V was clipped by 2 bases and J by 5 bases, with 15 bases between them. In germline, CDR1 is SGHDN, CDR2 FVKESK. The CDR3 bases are TGTGCCAGCAGCCAAAACGGCAGGGGTCGTACTGAAGCTTTCTTT. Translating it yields CASSQNGRGRTEAFF.

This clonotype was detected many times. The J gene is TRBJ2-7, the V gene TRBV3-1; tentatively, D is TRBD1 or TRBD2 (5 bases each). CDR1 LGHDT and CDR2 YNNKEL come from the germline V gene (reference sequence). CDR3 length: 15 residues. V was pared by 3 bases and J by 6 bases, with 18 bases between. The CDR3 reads CASSHGAGTPSEQYF. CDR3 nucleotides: TGTGCCAGCAGCCACGGGGCAGGCACCCCATCCGAGCAGTACTTC.

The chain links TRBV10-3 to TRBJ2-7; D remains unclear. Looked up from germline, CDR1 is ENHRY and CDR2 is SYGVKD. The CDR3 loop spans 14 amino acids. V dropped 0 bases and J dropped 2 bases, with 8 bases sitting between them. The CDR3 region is CAISESTTTYEQYF. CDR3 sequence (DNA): TGTGCCATCAGTGAGTCAACTACTACCTACGAGCAGTACTTC.

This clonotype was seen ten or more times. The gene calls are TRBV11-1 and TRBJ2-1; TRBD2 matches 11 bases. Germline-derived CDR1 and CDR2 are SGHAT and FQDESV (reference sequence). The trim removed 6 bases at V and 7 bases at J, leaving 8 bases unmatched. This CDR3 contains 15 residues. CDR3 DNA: TGTGCCAGCAGACCCGTTGGGACTAGCGGAAATGAGCAGTTCTTC. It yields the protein CASRPVGTSGNEQFF. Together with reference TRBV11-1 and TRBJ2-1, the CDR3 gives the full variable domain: EAEVAQSPRYKITEKSQAVAFWCDPISGHATLYWYRQILGQGPELLVQFQDESVVDDSQLPKDRFSAERLKGVDSTLKIQPAELGDSAMYLCASRPVGTSGNEQFFGPGTRLTVL.

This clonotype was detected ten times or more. CDR3: CSANLRGTVNTEAFF. As DNA, the CDR3 is TGCAGTGCCAACCTCAGGGGTACGGTGAACACTGAAGCTTTCTTT. The chain uses TRBV20-1 and TRBJ1-1; maybe TRBD1 (6 bases). Trimming stripped 6 bases from V and 0 bases from J, with 17 bases between. The length of the CDR3 is 15 residues. Germline CDR1 reads DFQATT; CDR2 reads SNEGSKA (reference sequence).

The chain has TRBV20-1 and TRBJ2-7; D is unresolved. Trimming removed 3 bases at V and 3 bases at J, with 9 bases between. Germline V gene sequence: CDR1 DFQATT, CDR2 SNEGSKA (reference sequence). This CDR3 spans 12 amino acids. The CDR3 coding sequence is TGCAGTGCTAGTGCTGAAGACTACGAGCAGTACTTC. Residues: CSASAEDYEQYF.